The rows below give T cell receptor beta chains drawn from one sample of a study of T cell responses to AZD1222 COVID-19 vaccine. Clones were read by immunoSEQ multiplex PCR, and TCRdb kept only the in-frame ones, dropping some. Among roughly 140,000 clones, around 94% were seen once, and the ten largest hold 1.3%. Source: peripheral blood, taken on day 0 of AZD1222 vaccination. Receptors originate from an adult in good health. Each CDR3 is given without its conserved first and last residue.

v_call cdr3_aa
TRBV6-4 ASSDEPYQSTDTQY
TRBV16 ASSQSGAGNGYT
TRBV9 ASSDSSGNTIY
TRBV5-1 ASSGVTDTQY
TRBV15 ATNDFYNEKLF
TRBV28 ASSPLDRVWGYT
TRBV2 ASSEPGFYGYT
TRBV5-4 ASSLDRELMSNQPQH
TRBV5-6 ASTPYAGFVNEQF
TRBV14 ASSLHDSLYGYT
TRBV30 ASRGGIFEKLF
TRBV19 ASSIPGLAGSYNEQF
TRBV4-1 ASSQDPGILVGTEAF
TRBV7-2 ASSLERRLWETQY
TRBV3-1/TRBV3-2 ASSGGQGSYT
TRBV19 ASSIDFRGQPQH
TRBV5-1 ASSSGTLAAPYNEQF
TRBV5-1 ASSLEEGASYT
TRBV7-3 ASSLSGSRSYNEQF
TRBV5-5 ASNFRPWGDTEAF
TRBV27 ASSLGGSNQPQH
TRBV5-1 ASSPRLGYIQY
TRBV19 ASSPAGGPRETQY
TRBV28 ASSLSGSAEAF
TRBV6-5 ASSFGGRNEKLF
TRBV12-5 ASGLVLGSEPIGQF
TRBV7-9 AKRQGGTGELF